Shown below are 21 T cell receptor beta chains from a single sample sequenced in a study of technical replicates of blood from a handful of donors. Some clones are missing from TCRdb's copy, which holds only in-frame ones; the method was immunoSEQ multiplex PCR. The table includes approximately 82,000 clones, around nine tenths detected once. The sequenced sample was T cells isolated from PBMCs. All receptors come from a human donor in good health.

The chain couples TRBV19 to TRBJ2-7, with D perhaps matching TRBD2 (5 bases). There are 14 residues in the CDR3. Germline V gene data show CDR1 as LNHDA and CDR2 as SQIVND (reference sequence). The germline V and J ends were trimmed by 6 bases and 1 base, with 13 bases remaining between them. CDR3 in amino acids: CASSRDPGSYEQYF. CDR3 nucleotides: TGTGCCAGTAGCCGGGATCCTGGGTCCTACGAGCAGTACTTC.

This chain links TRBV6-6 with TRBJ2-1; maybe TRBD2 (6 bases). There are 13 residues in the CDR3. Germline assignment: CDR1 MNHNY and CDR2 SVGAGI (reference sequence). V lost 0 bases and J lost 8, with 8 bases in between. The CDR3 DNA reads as TGTGCCAGCAGTTACTCATGGAGGGATGAGCAGTTCTTC. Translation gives CASSYSWRDEQFF.

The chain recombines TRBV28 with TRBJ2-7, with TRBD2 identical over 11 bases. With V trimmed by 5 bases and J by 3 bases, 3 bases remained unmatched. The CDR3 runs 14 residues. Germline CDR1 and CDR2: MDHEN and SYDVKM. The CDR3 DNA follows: TGTGCCAGCAGTACACTAGCGGGAGACTACGAGCAGTACTTC. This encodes CASSTLAGDYEQYF.

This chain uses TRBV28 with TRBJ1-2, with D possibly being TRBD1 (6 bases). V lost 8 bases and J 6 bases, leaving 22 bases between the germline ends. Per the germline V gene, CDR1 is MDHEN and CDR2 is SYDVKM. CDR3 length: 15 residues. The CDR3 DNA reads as TGTGCCAGCTTCCTCGAGGACAGTCGGGTGAATGGCTACACCTTC. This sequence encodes CASFLEDSRVNGYTF.

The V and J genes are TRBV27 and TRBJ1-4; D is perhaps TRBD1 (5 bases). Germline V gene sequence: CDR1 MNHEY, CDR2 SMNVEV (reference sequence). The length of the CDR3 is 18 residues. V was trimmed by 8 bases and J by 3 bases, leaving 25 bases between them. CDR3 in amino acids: CASARNQQAGGANEKLFF. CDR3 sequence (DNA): TGTGCCAGCGCCAGAAATCAACAGGCTGGCGGGGCTAATGAAAAACTGTTTTTT. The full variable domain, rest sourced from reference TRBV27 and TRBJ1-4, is EAQVTQNPRYLITVTGKKLTVTCSQNMNHEYMSWYRQDPGLGLRQIYYSMNVEVTDKGDVPEGYKVSRKEKRNFPLILESPSPNQTSLYFCASARNQQAGGANEKLFFGSGTQLSVL.

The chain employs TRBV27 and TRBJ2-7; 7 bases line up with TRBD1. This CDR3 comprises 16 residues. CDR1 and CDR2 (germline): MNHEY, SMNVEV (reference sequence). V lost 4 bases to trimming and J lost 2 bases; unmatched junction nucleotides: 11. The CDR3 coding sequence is TGTGCCAGCAGTTCTTTAACGACAGGGTTAGCCTACGAGCAGTACTTC. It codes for CASSSLTTGLAYEQYF.

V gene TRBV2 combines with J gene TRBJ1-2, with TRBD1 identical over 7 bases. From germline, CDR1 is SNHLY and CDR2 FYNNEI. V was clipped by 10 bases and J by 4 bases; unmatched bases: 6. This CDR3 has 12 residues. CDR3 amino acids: CAITGESYGYTF. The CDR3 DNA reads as TGTGCCATTACAGGGGAGAGCTATGGCTACACCTTC.

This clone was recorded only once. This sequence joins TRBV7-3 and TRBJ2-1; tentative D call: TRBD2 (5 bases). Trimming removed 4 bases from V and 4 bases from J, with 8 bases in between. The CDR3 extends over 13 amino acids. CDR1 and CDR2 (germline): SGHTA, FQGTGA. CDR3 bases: TGTGCCAGCAGCTCCGGACTTTACAATGAGCAGTTCTTC. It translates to CASSSGLYNEQFF.

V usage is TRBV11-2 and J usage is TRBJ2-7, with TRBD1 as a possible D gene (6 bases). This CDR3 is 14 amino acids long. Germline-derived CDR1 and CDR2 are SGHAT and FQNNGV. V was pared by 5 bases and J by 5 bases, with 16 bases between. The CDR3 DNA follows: TGTGCCAGCAGCCTACAGGGAACCAGGGACGAGCAGTACTTC. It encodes CASSLQGTRDEQYF.

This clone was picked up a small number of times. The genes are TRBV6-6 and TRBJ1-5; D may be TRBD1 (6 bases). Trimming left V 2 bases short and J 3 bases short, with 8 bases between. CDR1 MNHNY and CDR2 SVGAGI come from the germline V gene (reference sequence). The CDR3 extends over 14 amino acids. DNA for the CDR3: TGTGCCAGCAGTTACCGGGACACCAATCAGCCCCAGCATTTT. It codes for CASSYRDTNQPQHF.

CDR3 in amino acids: CASSFGTAYEQYF. For the CDR3, the DNA is TGTGCCAGCAGCTTTGGGACAGCCTACGAGCAGTACTTC. V gene TRBV11-2 combines with J gene TRBJ2-7; TRBD1 matches 7 bases. CDR1 and CDR2 (germline): SGHAT, FQNNGV. The CDR3 consists of 13 residues. The V and J ends lost 3 bases and 2 bases, in that order; junction bases with no gene match: 1. The complete variable domain, with remaining parts taken from reference TRBV11-2 and TRBJ2-7, reads EAGVAQSPRYKIIEKRQSVAFWCNPISGHATLYWYQQILGQGPKLLIQFQNNGVVDDSQLPKDRFSAERLKGVDSTLKIQPAKLEDSAVYLCASSFGTAYEQYFGPGTRLTVT.

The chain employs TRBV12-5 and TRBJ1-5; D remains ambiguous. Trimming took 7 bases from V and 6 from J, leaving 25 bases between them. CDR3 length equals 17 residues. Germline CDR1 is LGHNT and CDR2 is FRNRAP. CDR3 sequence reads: CASAPPVASGLRQPQHF. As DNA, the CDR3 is TGTGCTAGTGCCCCCCCGGTGGCGAGCGGTCTCCGTCAGCCCCAGCATTTT.

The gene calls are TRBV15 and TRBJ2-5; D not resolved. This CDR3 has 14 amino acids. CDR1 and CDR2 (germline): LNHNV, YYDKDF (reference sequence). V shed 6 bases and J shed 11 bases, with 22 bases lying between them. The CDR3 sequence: CATSLPGMTEEQYF. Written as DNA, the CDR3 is TGTGCCACCAGTCTACCCGGAATGACCGAGGAGCAGTACTTC.

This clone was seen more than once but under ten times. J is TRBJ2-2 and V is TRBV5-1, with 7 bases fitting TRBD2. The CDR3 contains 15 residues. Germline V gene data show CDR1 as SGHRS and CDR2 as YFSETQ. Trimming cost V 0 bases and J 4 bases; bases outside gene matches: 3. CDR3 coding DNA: TGCGCCAGCAGCTTGGGGACGGGGGGCACCGGGGAGCTGTTTTTT. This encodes CASSLGTGGTGELFF.

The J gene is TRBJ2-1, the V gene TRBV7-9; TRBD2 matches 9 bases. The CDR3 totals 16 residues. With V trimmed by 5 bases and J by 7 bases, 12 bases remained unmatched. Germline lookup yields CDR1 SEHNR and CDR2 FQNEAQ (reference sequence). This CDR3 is CASSPLGRGGRNEQFF. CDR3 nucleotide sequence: TGTGCCAGCAGCCCTTTGGGGCGGGGGGGAAGGAATGAGCAGTTCTTC.

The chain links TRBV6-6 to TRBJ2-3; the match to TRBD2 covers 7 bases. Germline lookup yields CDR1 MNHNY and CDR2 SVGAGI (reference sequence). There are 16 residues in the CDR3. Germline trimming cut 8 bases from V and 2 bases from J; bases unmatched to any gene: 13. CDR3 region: CASLGWSGAYTDTQYF. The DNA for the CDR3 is TGTGCCAGCCTTGGGTGGAGCGGGGCCTACACAGATACGCAGTATTTT.

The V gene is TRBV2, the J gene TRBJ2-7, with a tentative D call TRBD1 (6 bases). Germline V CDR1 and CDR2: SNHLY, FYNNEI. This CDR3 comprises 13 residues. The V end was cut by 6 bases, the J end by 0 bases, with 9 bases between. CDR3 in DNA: TGTGCCAGCAGAGGACAGCTCTCCTACGAGCAGTACTTC. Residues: CASRGQLSYEQYF.

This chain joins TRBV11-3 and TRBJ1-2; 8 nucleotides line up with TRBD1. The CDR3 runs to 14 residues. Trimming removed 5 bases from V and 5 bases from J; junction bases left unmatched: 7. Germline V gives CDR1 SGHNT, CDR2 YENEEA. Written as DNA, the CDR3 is TGTGCCAGCAGCCCGAGGGACAGGCCGTATGGCTACACCTTC. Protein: CASSPRDRPYGYTF.

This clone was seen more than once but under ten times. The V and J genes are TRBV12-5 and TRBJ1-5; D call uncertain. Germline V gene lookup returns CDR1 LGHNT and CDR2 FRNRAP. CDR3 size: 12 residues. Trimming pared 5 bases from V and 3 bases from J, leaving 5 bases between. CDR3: CASGVNNQPQHF. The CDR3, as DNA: TGTGCTAGTGGTGTTAACAATCAGCCCCAGCATTTT. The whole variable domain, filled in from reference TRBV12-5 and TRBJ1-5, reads DARVTQTPRHKVTEMGQEVTMRCQPILGHNTVFWYRQTMMQGLELLAYFRNRAPLDDSGMPKDRFSAEMPDATLATLKIQPSEPRDSAVYFCASGVNNQPQHFGDGTRLSIL.

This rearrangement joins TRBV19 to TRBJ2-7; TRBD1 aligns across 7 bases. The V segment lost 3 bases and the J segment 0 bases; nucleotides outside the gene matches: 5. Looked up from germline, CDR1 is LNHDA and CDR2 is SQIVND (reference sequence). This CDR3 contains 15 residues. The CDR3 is CASSIGHRGSYEQYF. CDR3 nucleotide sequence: TGTGCCAGTAGTATTGGTCACAGGGGCTCCTACGAGCAGTACTTC.

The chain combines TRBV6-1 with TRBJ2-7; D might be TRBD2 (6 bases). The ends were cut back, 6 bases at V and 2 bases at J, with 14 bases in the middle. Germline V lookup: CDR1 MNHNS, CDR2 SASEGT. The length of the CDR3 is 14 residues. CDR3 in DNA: TGTGCCAGCAGGTTAGGGAGGAGGCCCTACGAGCAGTACTTC. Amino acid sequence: CASRLGRRPYEQYF.